The 15 T cell receptor beta chains in this list originate from one sample, sequenced in a study of cytomegalovirus exposure and HLA in healthy donors. Both 60 Vbeta primers and 13 Jbeta primers went into the PCR. Libraries were prepared by immunoSEQ multiplex PCR; TCRdb keeps only in-frame clonotypes and omits some of them. The sample lists roughly 170,000 clones, roughly 81% seen once, with 4.8% in the top ten. The sample was PBMCs. These receptors all stem from a girl aged 5-17 years in good health and CMV-seropositive.

This clone appeared a single time. The chain carries TRBV11-2 and TRBJ1-1; TRBD1 agrees at 7 bases. Germline trimming cut 1 base from V and 1 base from J; bases unmatched to any gene: 6. The CDR3 is 16 residues long. CDR1 and CDR2 from the germline V gene are SGHAT and FQNNGV. The CDR3 nucleotides read TGTGCCAGCAGCTTAGGAGGGACAGTAAAGAACACTGAAGCTTTCTTT. This encodes CASSLGGTVKNTEAFF.

This clone was observed once. The J gene is TRBJ2-7, the V gene TRBV2; TRBD2 is a possible D gene (6 bases). V was shortened by 4 bases and J by 0 bases, with 10 bases between the two germline ends. There are 14 residues in the CDR3. CDR1 and CDR2 from the germline V gene are SNHLY and FYNNEI. The chain's CDR3 is CASSVSGFSYEQYF. The CDR3 DNA is TGTGCCAGCAGTGTTAGCGGCTTCTCCTACGAGCAGTACTTC. Full variable domain (remainder filled in from reference TRBV2 and TRBJ2-7): EPEVTQTPSHQVTQMGQEVILRCVPISNHLYFYWYRQILGQKVEFLVSFYNNEISEKSEIFDDQFSVERPDGSNFTLKIRSTKLEDSAMYFCASSVSGFSYEQYFGPGTRLTVT.

This chain connects TRBV6-1 to TRBJ1-5; a possible D gene is TRBD1 (5 bases). Trimming stripped 7 bases from V and 4 bases from J, with 14 bases between. CDR3 size: 14 residues. Germline-derived CDR1 and CDR2 are MNHNS and SASEGT. CDR3: CASTPRGFNQPQHF. The CDR3 DNA reads TGTGCCAGCACCCCTCGGGGGTTTAATCAGCCCCAGCATTTT.

The chain is built from TRBV5-4 and TRBJ2-7; no firm D call. The V and J ends lost 0 bases and 1 base respectively, with 17 bases between them. The CDR3 loop spans 17 amino acids. CDR1 and CDR2 (germline): SGHNT, YYREEE (reference sequence). The CDR3 here is CASSLASTTRFSYEQYF. CDR3 bases: TGTGCCAGCAGCTTGGCCTCTACGACACGATTTTCCTACGAGCAGTACTTC.

The chain recombines TRBV6-6 with TRBJ1-1; D unresolved. Germline lookup yields CDR1 MNHNY and CDR2 SVGAGI (reference sequence). V shed 6 bases and J shed 4 bases, with 9 bases lying between them. There are 12 residues in the CDR3. The CDR3 loop reads CASSRVGTEAFF. CDR3 bases: TGTGCCAGCAGCCGTGTCGGCACTGAAGCTTTCTTT.

The chain employs TRBV6-1 and TRBJ2-5, with TRBD1 identical over 9 bases. The tail of the sequence fits TRBJ2-7 better, so the J call may be wrong. CDR3 length: 14 amino acids. The germline V gene encodes CDR1 MNHNS and CDR2 SASEGT. The chain's CDR3 is CASSEQGQGYEQYF. CDR3 DNA sequence: TGTGCCAGCAGTGAACAGGGACAGGGATACGAGCAGTACTTC.

This clone was counted a single time. The J gene is TRBJ2-1, the V gene TRBV6-4, with TRBD2 matching over 10 bases. Germline V gene data show CDR1 as MRHNA and CDR2 as SNTAGT. The CDR3 contains 16 residues. Unmatched junction bases numbered 10, after V lost 2 bases and J lost 9 bases. The CDR3 here is CASSDHGSGGRFEQFF. In nucleotides, the CDR3 is TGTGCCAGCAGTGACCATGGTAGCGGGGGGAGATTTGAGCAGTTCTTC.

The V and J genes are TRBV2 and TRBJ1-2, with D possibly TRBD1 on 5 matching bases. Germline V CDR1 and CDR2: SNHLY, FYNNEI. V gave up 9 bases and J gave up 4 bases, with 18 bases separating them. The CDR3 extends over 14 amino acids. This CDR3 is CASVGGKSFYGYTF. CDR3 sequence (DNA): TGTGCCAGTGTGGGGGGAAAGAGTTTCTATGGCTACACCTTC.

The rearrangement joins TRBV7-9 to TRBJ2-3; D is perhaps TRBD1 (6 bases). The V end was cut by 5 bases, the J end by 4 bases, with 13 bases between. The CDR3 has 14 residues. The germline gives CDR1 SEHNR, CDR2 FQNEAQ (reference sequence). The CDR3 reads CASSLDSGADTQYF. CDR3 bases: TGTGCCAGCAGCCTAGATTCAGGGGCAGATACGCAGTATTTT.

V usage is TRBV23-1 and J usage is TRBJ2-7; D is possibly TRBD1 (6 bases). TRBV23-1 has ORF status, its function being uncertain. CDR3 length: 14 residues. V gave up 3 bases and J gave up 2 bases, with 11 bases separating them. The CDR3 sequence is CASSQPTGTYEQYF. DNA for the CDR3: TGCGCCAGCAGTCAGCCGACAGGAACCTACGAGCAGTACTTC.

The rearrangement joins TRBV30 to TRBJ1-2, with 7 bases fitting TRBD1. Germline V gene sequence: CDR1 GTSNPN, CDR2 SVGIG (reference sequence). V trimming: 4 bases; J trimming: 0 bases; junction bases outside the gene matches: 5. The CDR3 is 14 amino acids. The CDR3 spells CAWKGGWANYGYTF. The CDR3 DNA is TGTGCCTGGAAAGGGGGCTGGGCTAACTATGGCTACACCTTC.

V is TRBV28 and J is TRBJ1-2; no firm D call. The CDR3 covers 12 residues. Trimming removed 4 bases at V and 2 bases at J, with 5 bases between. Germline V CDR1 and CDR2: MDHEN, SYDVKM. The CDR3 is CASSSQNYGYTF. The CDR3 DNA follows: TGTGCCAGCAGTTCCCAAAACTATGGCTACACCTTC.

The sample holds a few counts of this clone. The chain links TRBV6-4 to TRBJ1-2; no definite D call. This CDR3 has 13 amino acids. Trimming stripped 0 bases from V and 6 bases from J, with 8 bases between. Per the germline V gene, CDR1 is MRHNA and CDR2 is SNTAGT. The CDR3 DNA reads TGTGCCAGCAGTGACTCGACTGCCCATGGCTACACCTTC. Protein: CASSDSTAHGYTF.

The chain employs TRBV5-1 and TRBJ2-2, with D perhaps TRBD2 (6 bases). The V end was cut by 0 bases, the J end by 5 bases, with 11 bases between. This CDR3 has 15 residues. CDR1 is SGHRS and CDR2 is YFSETQ in the germline V gene. CDR3 loop: CASSLGPSGTGELFF. In DNA, the CDR3 is TGCGCCAGCAGCTTGGGTCCAAGCGGGACCGGGGAGCTGTTTTTT.

This clone was seen more than once but under ten times. The rearrangement links TRBV7-6 to TRBJ2-2; D possibly corresponds to TRBD1 (6 bases). V was cut by 2 bases and J by 2 bases, with 9 bases left in between. The CDR3 extends over 15 amino acids. Per the germline V gene, CDR1 is SGHVS and CDR2 is FNYEAQ. This chain's CDR3 is CASSLKGENTGELFF. The DNA of the CDR3 is TGTGCCAGCAGCTTAAAGGGGGAAAACACCGGGGAGCTGTTTTTT.